This TCR beta chain stems from a study of T cell responses to AZD1222 COVID-19 vaccine. In the study overall: Second doses were pooled across both intervals (about 4 or about 12 weeks).

This clone showed up just a few times. The antigen is unknown. Assay: immunoSEQ multiplex PCR; the TCRdb copy retains only in-frame clones and omits some. The sample shows roughly 130,000 clones, around 90% of them seen only once. General study findings and limits: A mostly white British donor set with more females was recruited, and clonal diversity was possibly underestimated. There were repertoire samples only from the period after the peak T cell response. Spike-specific TCR repertoires showed rising breadth and depth after two AZD1222 doses.

Sequences were derived from peripheral blood, sampled on day 0 of AZD1222 vaccination. The receptor was isolated from an adult in good health.

The CDR3: CASSPNLLRGPPYEQYF. CDR3 DNA sequence: TGCGCCAGCAGCCCAAACCTCCTCCGGGGGCCCCCCTACGAGCAGTACTTC. J is TRBJ2-7 and V is TRBV4-1; D possibly matches TRBD1 or TRBD2 (6 bases each). The CDR3 runs to 17 residues. Germline V gene data show CDR1 as MGHRA and CDR2 as YSYEKL. V was pared by 4 bases and J by 2 bases, with 21 bases between.